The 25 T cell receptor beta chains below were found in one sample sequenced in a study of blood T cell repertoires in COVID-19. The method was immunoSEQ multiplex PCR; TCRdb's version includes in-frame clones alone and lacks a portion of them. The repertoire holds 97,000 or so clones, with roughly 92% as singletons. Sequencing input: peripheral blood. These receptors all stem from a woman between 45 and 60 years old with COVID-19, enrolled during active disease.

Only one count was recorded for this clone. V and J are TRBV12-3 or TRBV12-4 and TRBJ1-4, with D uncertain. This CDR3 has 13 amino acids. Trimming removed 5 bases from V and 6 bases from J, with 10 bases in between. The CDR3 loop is CASSGGGDEKLFF. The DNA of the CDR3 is TGTGCCAGCAGTGGAGGAGGAGATGAAAAACTGTTTTTT.

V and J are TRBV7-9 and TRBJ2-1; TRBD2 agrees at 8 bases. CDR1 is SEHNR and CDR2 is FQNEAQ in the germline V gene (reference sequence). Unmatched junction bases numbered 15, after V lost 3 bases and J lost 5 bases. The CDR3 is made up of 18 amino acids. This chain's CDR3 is CASSFSLPAGGGHNEQFF. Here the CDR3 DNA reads TGTGCCAGCAGCTTCTCACTTCCTGCCGGGGGGGGGCACAATGAGCAGTTCTTC.

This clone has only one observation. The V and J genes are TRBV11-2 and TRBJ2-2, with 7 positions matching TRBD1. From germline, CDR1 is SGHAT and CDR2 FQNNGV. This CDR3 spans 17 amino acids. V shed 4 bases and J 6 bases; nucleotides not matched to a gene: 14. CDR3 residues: CASSSLRGRQGPGELFF. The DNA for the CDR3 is TGTGCCAGCAGCTCACTTAGAGGCCGACAGGGACCCGGGGAGCTGTTTTTT.

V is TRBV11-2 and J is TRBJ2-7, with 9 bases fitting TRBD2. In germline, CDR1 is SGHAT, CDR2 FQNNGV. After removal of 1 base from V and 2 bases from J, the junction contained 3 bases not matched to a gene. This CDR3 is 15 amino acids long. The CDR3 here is CASSLGAGGPYEQYF. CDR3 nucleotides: TGTGCCAGCAGCTTAGGGGCGGGGGGGCCCTACGAGCAGTACTTC.

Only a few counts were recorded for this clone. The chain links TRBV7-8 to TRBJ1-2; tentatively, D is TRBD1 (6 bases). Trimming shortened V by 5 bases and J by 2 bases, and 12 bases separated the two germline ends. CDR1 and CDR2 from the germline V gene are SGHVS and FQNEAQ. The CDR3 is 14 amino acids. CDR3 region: CASSRGGQNYGYTF. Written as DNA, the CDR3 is TGTGCCAGCAGCCGAGGGGGGCAGAACTATGGCTACACCTTC.

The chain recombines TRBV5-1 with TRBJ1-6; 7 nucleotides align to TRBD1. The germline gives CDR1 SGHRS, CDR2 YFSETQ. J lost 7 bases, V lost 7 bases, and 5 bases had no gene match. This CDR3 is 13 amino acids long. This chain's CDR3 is CASGWTGNSPLHF. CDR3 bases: TGCGCCAGCGGTTGGACAGGAAATTCACCCCTCCACTTT.

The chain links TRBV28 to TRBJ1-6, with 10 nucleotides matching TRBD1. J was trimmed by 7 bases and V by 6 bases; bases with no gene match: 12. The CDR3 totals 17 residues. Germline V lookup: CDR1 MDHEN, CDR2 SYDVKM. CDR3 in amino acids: CASRPGTGDLGNSPLHF. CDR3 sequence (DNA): TGTGCCAGCAGACCGGGGACAGGGGACTTGGGGAATTCACCCCTCCACTTT.

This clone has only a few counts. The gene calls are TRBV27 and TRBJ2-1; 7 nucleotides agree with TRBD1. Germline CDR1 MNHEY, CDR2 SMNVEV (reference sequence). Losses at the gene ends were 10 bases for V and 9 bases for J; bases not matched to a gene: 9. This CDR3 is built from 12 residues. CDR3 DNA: TGTGCCACCTCACGAAGGGGGCGTGAGCAGTTCTTC. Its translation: CATSRRGREQFF.

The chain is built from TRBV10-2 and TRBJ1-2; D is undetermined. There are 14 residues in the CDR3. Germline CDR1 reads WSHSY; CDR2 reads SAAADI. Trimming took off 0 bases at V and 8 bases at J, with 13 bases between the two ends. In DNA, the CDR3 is TGCGCCAGCAGTGAGTCGACTGCGTCTTGGGGCTACACCTTC. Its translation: CASSESTASWGYTF.

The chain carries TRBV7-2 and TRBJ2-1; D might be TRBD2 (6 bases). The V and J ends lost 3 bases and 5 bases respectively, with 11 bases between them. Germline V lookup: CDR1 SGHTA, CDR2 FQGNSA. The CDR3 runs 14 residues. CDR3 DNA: TGTGCCAGCAGCTTTGGGACTTCCGACAATGAGCAGTTCTTC. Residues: CASSFGTSDNEQFF.

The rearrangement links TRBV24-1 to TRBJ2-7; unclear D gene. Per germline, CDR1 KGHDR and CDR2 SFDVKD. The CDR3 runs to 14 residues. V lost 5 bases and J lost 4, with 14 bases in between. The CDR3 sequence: CATSGVTAVYEQYV. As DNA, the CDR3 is TGTGCCACCAGTGGTGTAACAGCAGTATACGAGCAGTACGTC.

This CDR3 is CASSPLMKQGLLNSPLHF. Written as DNA, the CDR3 is TGTGCCAGCAGTCCCCTAATGAAACAGGGGCTTTTAAATTCACCCCTCCACTTT. The V and J genes are TRBV7-2 and TRBJ1-6; 7 positions agree with TRBD1. The V segment lost 6 bases and the J segment 7 bases; nucleotides outside the gene matches: 18. There are 18 residues in the CDR3. The germline V gene has CDR1 SGHTA and CDR2 FQGNSA.

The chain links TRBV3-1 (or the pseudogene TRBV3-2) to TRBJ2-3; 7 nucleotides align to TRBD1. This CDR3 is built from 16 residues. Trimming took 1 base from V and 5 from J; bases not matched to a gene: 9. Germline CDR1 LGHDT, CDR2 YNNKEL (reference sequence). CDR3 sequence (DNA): TGTGCCAGCAGCCAAGCTTTACGACAGGGAAGAGATACGCAGTATTTT. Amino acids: CASSQALRQGRDTQYF.

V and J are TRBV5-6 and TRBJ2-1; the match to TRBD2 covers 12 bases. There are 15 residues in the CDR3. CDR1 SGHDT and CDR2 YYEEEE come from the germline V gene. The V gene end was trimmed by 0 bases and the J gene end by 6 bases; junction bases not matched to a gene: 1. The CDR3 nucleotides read TGTGCCAGCAGCTTGGAACTAGCGGGGGGCAATGAGCAGTTCTTC. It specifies CASSLELAGGNEQFF.

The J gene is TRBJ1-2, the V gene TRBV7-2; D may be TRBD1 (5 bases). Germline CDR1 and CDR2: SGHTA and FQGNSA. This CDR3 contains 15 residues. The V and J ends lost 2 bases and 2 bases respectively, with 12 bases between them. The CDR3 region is CASSLKQGTNYGYTF. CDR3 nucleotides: TGTGCCAGCAGCTTAAAGCAGGGTACGAACTATGGCTACACCTTC. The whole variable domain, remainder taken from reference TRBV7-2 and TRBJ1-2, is GAGVSQSPSNKVTEKGKDVELRCDPISGHTALYWYRQSLGQGLEFLIYFQGNSAPDKSGLPSDRFSAERTGGSVSTLTIQRTQQEDSAVYLCASSLKQGTNYGYTFGSGTRLTVV.

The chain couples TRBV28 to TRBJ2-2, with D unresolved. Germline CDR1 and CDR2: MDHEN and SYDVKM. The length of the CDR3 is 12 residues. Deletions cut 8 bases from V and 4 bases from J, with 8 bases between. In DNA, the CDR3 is TGTGCCAGCGGGCCCGGCACCGGGGAGCTGTTTTTT. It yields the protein CASGPGTGELFF.

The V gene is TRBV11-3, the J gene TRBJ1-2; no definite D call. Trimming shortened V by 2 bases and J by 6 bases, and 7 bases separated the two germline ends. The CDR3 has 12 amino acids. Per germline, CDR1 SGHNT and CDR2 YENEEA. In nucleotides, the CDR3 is TGTGCCAGCAGCTTACGAGGGAATGGCTACACCTTC. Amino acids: CASSLRGNGYTF.

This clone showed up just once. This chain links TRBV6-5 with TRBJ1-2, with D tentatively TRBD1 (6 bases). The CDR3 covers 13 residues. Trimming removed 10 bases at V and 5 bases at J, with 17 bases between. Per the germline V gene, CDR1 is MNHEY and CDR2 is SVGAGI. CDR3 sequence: CATLMGGRYGYTF. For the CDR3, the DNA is TGTGCCACCCTCATGGGGGGGCGTTATGGCTACACCTTC.

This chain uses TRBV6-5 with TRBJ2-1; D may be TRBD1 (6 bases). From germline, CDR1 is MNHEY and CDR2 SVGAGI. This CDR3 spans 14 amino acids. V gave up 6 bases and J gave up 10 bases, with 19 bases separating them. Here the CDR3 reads CASRAGDLRAEQFF. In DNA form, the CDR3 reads TGTGCCAGCAGAGCAGGGGACCTCCGGGCGGAGCAGTTCTTC.

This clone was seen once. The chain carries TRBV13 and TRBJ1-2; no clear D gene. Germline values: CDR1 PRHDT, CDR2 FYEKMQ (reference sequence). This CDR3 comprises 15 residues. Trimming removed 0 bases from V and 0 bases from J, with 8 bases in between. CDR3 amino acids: CASSLGSVANYGYTF. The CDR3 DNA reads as TGTGCCAGCAGCTTAGGGTCCGTAGCTAACTATGGCTACACCTTC.

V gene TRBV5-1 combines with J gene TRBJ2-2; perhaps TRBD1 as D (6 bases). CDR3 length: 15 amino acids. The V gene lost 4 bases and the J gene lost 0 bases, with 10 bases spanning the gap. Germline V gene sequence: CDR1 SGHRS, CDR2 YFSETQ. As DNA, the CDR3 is TGCGCCAGCAGCAAATGGACAGCGAACACCGGGGAGCTGTTTTTT. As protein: CASSKWTANTGELFF.

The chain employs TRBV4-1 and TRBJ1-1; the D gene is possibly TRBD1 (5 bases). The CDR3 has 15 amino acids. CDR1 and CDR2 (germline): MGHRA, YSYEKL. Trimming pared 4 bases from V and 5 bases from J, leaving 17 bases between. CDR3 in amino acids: CASSPFGGEETEAFF. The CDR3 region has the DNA TGCGCCAGCAGCCCCTTCGGAGGGGAGGAAACTGAAGCTTTCTTT.

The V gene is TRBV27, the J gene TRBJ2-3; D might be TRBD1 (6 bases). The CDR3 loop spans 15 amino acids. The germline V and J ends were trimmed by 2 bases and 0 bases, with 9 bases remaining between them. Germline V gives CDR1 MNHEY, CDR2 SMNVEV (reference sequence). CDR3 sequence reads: CASSLNTGSTDTQYF. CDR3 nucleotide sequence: TGTGCCAGCAGTTTAAATACAGGGAGCACAGATACGCAGTATTTT.

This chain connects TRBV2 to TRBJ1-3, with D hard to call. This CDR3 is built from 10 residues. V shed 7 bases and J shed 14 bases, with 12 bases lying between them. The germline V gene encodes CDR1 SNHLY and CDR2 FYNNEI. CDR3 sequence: CASKSRVLYF. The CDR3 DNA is TGTGCCAGCAAGTCGAGGGTCTTATATTTT.

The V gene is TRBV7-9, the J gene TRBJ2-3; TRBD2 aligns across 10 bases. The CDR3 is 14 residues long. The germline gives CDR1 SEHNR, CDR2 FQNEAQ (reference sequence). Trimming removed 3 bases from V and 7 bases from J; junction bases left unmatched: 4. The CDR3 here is CASSLGTSENTQYF. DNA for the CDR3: TGTGCCAGCAGCTTGGGGACTAGCGAGAATACGCAGTATTTT.